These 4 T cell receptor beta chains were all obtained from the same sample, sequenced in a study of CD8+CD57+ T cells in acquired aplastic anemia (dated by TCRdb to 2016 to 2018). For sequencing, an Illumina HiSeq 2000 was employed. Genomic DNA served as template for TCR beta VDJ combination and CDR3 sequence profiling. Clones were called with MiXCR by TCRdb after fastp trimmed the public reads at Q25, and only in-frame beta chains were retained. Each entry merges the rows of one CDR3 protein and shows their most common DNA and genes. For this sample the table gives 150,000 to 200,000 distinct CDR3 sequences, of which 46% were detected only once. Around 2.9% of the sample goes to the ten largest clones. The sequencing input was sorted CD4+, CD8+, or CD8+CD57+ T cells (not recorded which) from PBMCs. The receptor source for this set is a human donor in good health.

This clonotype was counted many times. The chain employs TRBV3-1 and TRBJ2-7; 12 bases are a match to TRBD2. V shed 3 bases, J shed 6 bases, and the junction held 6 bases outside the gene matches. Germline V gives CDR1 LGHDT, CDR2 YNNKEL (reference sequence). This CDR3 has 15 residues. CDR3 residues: CASSHPTSGRGEQYF. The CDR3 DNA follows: TGTGCCAGCAGCCACCCGACTAGCGGGAGAGGCGAGCAGTACTTC.

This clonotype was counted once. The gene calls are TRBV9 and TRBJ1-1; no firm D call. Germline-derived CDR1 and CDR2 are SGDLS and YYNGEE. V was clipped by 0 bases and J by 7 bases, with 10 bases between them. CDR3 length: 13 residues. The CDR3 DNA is TGTGCCAGCAGCGTAGGGGTTTACGGTGAAGCTTTCTTT. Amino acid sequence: CASSVGVYGEAFF.

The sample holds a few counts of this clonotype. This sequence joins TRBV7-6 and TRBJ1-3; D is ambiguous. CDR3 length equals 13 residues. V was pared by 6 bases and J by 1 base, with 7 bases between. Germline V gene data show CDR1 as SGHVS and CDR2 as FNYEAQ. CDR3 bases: TGTGCCAGCAGTTCCTCGTCTGGAAACACCATATATTTT. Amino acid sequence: CASSSSSGNTIYF.

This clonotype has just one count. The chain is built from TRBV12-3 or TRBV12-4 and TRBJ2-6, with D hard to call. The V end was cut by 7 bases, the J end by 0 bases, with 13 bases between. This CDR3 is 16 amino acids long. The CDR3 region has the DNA TGTGCCAGCACCCCCGGGCTGTGCTCTGGGGCCAACGTCCTGACTTTC. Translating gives CASTPGLCSGANVLTF.